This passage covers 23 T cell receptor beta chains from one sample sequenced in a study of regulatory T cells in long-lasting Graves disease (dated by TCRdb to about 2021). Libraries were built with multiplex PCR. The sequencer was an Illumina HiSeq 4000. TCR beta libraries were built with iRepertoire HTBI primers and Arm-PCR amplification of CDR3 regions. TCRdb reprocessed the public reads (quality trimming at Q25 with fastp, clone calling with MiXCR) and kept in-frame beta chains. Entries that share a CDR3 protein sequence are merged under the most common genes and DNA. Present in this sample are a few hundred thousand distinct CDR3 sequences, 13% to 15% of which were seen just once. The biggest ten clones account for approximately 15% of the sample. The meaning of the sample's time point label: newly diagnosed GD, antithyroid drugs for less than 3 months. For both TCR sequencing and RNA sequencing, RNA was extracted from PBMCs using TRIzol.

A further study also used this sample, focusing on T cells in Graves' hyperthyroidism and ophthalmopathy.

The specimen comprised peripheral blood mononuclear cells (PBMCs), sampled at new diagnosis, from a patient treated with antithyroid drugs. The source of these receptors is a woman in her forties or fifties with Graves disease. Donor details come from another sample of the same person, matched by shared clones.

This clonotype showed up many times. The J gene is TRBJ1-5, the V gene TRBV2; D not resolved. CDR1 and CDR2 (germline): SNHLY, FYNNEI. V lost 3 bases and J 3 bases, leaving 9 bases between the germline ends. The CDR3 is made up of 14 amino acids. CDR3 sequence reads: CASSDSRYNQPQHF. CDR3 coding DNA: TGTGCCAGCAGTGACAGCCGCTACAATCAGCCCCAGCATTTT. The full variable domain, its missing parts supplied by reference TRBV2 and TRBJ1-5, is EPEVTQTPSHQVTQMGQEVILRCVPISNHLYFYWYRQILGQKVEFLVSFYNNEISEKSEIFDDQFSVERPDGSNFTLKIRSTKLEDSAMYFCASSDSRYNQPQHFGDGTRLSIL.

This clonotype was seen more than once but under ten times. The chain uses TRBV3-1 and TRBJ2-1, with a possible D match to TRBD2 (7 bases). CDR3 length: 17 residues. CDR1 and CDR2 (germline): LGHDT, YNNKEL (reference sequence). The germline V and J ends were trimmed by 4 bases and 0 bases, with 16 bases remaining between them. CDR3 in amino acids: CASSPLVGGGSYNEQFF. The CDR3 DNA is TGTGCCAGCAGCCCCCTAGTAGGGGGGGGCTCCTACAATGAGCAGTTCTTC.

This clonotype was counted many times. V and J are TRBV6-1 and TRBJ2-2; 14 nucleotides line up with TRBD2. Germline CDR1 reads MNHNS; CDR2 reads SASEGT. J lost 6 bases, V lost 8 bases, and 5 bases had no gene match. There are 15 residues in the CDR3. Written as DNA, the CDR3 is TGTGCCAGCCCGGGACTAGCGGGAGAGGCCGGGGAGCTGTTTTTT. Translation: CASPGLAGEAGELFF.

The CDR3 DNA sequence: TGTGCCAGCAGCTTACGTCGCCCGGGGGGCACTGAAGCTTTCTTT. Its translation: CASSLRRPGGTEAFF. The J gene is TRBJ1-1, the V gene TRBV7-9; possibly TRBD1 for D (5 bases). Germline V lookup: CDR1 SEHNR, CDR2 FQNEAQ (reference sequence). The CDR3 is made up of 15 amino acids. V lost 2 bases and J lost 4, with 14 bases in between.

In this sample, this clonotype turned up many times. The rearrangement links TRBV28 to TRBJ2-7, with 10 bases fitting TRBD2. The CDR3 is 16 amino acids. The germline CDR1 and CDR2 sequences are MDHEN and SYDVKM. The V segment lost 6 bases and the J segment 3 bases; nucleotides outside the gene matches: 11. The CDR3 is CASSRGGTSVFYEQYF. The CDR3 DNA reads TGTGCCAGCAGCCGGGGCGGGACTAGCGTTTTCTACGAGCAGTACTTC.

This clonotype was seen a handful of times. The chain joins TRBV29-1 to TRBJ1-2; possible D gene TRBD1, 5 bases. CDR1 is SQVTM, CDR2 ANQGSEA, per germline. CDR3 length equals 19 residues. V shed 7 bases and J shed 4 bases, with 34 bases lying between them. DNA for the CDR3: TGCAGCGCCCGACCCCCCAGGGCTCTCAAAGCCTCCCCCTCCTATGGCTACACCTTC. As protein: CSARPPRALKASPSYGYTF.

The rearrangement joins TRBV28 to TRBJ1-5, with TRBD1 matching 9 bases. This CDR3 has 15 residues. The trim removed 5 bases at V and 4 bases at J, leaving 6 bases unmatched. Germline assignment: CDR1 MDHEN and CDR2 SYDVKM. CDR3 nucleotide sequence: TGTGCCAGCAGTGGGGGGACAGGGACTAATCAGCCCCAGCATTTT. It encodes CASSGGTGTNQPQHF.

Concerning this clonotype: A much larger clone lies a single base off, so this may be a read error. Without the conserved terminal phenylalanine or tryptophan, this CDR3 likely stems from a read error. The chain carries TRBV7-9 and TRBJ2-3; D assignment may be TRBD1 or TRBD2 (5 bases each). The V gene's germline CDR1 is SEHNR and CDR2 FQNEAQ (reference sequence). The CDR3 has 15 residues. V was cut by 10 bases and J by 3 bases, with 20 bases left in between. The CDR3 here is CATPRAEGRTDTQYS. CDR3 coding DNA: TGTGCCACCCCCCGGGCAGAGGGGCGGACAGATACGCAGTATTCT.

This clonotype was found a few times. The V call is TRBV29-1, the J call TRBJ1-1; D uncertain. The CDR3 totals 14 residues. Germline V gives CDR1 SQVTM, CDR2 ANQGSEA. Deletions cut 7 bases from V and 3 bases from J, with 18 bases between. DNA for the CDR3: TGCAGCGCCGCCTTTGGAGCCGTGGACACTGAAGCTTTCTTT. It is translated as CSAAFGAVDTEAFF.

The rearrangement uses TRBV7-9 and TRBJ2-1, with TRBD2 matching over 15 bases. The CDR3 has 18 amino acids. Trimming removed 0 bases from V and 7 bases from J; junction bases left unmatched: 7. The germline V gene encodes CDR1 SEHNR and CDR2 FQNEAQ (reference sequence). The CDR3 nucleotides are TGTGCCAGCAGCTTAGCGCTCGGGACTAGCGGGAGGCCGAATGAGCAGTTCTTC. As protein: CASSLALGTSGRPNEQFF.

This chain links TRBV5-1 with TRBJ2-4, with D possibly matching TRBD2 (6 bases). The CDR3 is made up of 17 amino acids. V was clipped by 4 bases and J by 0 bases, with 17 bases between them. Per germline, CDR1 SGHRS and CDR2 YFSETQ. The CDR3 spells CASSPGTGALAKNIQYF. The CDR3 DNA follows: TGCGCCAGCAGCCCCGGGACTGGAGCTTTAGCCAAAAACATTCAGTACTTC.

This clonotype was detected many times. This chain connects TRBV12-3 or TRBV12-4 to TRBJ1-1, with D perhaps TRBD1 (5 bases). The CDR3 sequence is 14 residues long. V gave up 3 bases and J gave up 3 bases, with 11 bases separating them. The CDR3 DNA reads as TGTGCCAGCAGTTTTGGCCCGGGGGACACTGAAGCTTTCTTT. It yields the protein CASSFGPGDTEAFF.

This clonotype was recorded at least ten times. CDR3 region: CSVTGLAGGQYEQYF. The CDR3 bases are TGCAGCGTCACCGGACTAGCGGGAGGTCAGTACGAGCAGTACTTC. The chain recombines TRBV29-1 with TRBJ2-7, with 14 nucleotides matching TRBD2. V was clipped by 6 bases and J by 4 bases; unmatched bases: 8. Looked up from germline, CDR1 is SQVTM and CDR2 is ANQGSEA. CDR3 length: 15 residues.

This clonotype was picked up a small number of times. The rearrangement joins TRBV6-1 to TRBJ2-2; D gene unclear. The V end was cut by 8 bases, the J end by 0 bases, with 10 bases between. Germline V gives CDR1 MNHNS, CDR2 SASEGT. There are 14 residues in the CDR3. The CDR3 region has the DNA TGTGCCAGCGTTTCAGCTTCGAACACCGGGGAGCTGTTTTTT. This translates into CASVSASNTGELFF.

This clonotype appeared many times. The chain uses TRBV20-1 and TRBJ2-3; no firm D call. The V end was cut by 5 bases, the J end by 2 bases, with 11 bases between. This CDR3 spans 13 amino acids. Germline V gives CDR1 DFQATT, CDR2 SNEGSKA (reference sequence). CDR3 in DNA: TGCAGTGCTCCCGAAAGCATCACAGATACGCAGTATTTT. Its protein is CSAPESITDTQYF.

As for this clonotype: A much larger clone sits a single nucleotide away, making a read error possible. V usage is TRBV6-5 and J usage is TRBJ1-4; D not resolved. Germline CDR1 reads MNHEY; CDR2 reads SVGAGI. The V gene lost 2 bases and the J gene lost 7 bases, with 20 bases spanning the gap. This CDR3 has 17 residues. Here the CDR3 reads CASSYAIETPQVEKLFF. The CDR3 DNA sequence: TGTGCCAGCAGTTACGCGATAGAGACGCCCCAGGTTGAAAAACTGTTTTTT.

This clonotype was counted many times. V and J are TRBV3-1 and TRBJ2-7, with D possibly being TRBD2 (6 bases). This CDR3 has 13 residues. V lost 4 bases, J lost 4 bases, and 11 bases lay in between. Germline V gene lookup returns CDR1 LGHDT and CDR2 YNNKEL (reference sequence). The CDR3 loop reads CASSRRGTYEQYF. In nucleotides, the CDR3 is TGTGCCAGCAGCCGACGCGGGACTTACGAGCAGTACTTC.

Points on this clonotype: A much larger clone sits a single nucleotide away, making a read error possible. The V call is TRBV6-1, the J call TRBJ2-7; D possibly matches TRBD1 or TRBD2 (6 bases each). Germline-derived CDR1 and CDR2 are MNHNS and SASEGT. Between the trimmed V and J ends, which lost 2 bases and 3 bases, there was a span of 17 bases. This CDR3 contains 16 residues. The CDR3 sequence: CASSEYASAQGYEQYF. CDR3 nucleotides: TGTGCCAGCAGTGAATACGCTAGCGCACAGGGCTACGAGCAGTACTTC.

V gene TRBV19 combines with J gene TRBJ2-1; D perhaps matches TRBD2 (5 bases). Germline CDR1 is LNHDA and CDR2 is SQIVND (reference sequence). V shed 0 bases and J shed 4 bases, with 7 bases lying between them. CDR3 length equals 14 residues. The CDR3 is CASSIELEYNEQFF. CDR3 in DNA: TGTGCCAGTAGTATAGAACTAGAGTACAATGAGCAGTTCTTC.

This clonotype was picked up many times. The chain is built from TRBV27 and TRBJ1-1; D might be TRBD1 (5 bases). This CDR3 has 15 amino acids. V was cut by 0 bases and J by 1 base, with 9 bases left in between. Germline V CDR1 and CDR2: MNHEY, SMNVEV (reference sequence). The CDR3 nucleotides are TGTGCCAGCAGTTTATCGAATACAGGGAACACTGAAGCTTTCTTT. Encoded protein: CASSLSNTGNTEAFF.

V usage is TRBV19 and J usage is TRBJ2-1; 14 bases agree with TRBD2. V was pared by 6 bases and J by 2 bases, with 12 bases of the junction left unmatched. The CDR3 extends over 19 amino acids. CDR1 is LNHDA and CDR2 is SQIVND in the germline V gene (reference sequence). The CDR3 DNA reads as TGTGCCAGTAGCGCGGGACTAGCGGGAGTCAGGACCGCCTACAATGAGCAGTTCTTC. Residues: CASSAGLAGVRTAYNEQFF.

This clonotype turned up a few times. CDR3 loop: CASSERTGGWLGSGELFF. In DNA form, the CDR3 reads TGTGCCAGCAGTGAAAGAACAGGGGGCTGGCTTGGGAGCGGGGAGCTGTTTTTT. The gene calls are TRBV6-1 and TRBJ2-2; 9 nucleotides align to TRBD1. The CDR3 is made up of 18 amino acids. Germline lookup yields CDR1 MNHNS and CDR2 SASEGT. The junction had 14 bases not matched to a gene; V was cut back by 2 bases and J by 7 bases.

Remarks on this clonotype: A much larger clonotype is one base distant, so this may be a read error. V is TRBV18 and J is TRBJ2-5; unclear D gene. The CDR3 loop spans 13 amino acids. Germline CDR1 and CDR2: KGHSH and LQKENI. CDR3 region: CAGSPASQETQYF. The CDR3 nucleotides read TGTGCCGGCTCACCAGCCAGCCAAGAGACCCAGTACTTC.